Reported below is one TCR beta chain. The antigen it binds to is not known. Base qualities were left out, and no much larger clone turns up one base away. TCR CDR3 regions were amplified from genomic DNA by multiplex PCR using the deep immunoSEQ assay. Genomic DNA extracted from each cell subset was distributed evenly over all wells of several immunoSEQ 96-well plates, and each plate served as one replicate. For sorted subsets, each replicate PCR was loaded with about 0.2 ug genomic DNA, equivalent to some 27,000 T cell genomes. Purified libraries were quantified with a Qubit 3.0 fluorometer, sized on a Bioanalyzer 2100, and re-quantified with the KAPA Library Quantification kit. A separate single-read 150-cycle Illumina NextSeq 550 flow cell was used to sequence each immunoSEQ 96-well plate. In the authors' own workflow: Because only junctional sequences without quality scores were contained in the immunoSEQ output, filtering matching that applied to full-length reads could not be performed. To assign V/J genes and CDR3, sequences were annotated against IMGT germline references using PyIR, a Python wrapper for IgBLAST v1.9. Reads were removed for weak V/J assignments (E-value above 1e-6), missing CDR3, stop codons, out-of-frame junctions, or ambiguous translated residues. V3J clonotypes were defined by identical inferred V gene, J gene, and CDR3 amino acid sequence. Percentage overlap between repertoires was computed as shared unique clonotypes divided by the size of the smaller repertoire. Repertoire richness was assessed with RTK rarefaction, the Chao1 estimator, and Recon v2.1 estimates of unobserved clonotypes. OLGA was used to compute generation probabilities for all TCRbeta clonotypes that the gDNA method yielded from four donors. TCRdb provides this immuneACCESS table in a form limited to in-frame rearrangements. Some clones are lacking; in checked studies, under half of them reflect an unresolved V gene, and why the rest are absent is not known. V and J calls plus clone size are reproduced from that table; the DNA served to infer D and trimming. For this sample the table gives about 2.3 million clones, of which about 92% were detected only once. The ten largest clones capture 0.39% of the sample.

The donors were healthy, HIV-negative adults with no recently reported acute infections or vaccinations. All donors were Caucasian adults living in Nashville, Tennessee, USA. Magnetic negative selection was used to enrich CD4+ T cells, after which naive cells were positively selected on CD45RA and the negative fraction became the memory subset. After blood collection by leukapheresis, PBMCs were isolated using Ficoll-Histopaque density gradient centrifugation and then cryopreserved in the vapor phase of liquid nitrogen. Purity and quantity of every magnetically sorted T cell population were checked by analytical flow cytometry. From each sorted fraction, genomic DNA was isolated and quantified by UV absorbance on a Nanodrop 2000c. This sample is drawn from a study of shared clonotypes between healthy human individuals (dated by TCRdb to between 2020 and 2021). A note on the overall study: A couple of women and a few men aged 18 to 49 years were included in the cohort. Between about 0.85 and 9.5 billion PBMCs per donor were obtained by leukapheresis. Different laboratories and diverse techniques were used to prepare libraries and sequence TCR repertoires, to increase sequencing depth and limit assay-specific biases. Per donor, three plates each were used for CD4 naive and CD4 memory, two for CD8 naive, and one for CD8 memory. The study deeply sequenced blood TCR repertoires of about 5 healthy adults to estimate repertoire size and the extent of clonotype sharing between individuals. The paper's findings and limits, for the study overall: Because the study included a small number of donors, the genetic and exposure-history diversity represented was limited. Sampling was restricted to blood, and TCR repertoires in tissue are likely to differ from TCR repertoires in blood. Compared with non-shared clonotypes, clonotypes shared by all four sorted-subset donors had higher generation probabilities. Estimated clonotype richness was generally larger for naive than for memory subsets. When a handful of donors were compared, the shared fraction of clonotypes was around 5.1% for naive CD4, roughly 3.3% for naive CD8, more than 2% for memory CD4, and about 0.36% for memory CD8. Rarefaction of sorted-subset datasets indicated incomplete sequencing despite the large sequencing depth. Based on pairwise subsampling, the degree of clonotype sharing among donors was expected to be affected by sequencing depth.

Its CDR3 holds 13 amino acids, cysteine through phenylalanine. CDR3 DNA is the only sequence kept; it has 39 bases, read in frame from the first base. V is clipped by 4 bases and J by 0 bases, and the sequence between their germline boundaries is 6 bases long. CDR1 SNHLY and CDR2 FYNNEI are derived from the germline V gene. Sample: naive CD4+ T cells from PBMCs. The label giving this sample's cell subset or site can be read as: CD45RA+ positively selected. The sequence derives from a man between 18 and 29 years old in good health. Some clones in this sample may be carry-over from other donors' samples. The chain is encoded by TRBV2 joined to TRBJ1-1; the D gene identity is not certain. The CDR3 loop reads CASSGGMNTEAFF. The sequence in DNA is TGTGCCAGCAGTGGGGGAATGAACACTGAAGCTTTCTTT.